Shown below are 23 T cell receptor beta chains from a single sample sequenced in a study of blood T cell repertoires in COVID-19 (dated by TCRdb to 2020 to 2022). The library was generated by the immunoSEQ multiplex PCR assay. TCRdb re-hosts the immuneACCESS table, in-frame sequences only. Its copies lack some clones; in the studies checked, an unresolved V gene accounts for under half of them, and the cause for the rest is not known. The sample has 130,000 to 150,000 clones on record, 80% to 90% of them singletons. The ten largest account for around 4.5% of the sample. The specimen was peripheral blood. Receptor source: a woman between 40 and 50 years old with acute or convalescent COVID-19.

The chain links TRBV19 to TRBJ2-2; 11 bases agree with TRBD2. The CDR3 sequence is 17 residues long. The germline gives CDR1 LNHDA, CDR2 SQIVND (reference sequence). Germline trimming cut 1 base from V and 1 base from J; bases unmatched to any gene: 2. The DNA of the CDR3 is TGTGCCAGTAGTATAGGGGGACTAGCGGTGAACACCGGGGAGCTGTTTTTT. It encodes CASSIGGLAVNTGELFF.

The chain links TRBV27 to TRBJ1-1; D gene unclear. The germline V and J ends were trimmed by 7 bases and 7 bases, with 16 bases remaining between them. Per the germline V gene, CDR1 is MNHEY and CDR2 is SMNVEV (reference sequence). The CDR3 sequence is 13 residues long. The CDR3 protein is CASNPRGNNEAFF. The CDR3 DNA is TGTGCCAGCAATCCCCGGGGAAATAATGAAGCTTTCTTT.

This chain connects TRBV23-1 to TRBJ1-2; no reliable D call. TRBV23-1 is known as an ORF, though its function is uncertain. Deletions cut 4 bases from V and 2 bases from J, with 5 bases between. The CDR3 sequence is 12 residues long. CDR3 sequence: CASSRRNYGYTF. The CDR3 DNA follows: TGCGCCAGCAGTCGGCGGAACTATGGCTACACCTTC.

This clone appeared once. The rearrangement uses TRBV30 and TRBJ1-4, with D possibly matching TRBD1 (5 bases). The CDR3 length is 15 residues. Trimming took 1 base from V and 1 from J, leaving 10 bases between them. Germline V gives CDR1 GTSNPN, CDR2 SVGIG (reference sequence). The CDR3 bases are TGTGCCTGGAGTGGAGACAGACTAACTAATGAAAAACTGTTTTTT. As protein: CAWSGDRLTNEKLFF.

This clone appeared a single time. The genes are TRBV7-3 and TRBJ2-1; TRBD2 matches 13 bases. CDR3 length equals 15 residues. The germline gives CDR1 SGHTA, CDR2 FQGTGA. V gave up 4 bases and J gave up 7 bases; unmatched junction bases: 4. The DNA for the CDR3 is TGTGCCAGCAGCTACACTAGCGGGGGGGATAATGAGCAGTTCTTC. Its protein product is CASSYTSGGDNEQFF.

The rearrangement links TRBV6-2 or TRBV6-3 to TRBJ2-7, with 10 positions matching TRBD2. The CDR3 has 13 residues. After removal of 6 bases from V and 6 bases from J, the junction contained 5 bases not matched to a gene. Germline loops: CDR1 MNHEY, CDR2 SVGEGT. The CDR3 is CASSARLAGEQYF. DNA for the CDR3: TGTGCCAGCAGCGCCAGACTAGCGGGCGAGCAGTACTTC.

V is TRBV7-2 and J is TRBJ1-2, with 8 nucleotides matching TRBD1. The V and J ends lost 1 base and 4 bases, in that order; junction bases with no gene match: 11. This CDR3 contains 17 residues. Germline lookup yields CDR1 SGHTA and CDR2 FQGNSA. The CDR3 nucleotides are TGTGCCAGCAGCTTAGGCCAGGGGGCAAAGGTACCCTATGGCTACACCTTC. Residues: CASSLGQGAKVPYGYTF.

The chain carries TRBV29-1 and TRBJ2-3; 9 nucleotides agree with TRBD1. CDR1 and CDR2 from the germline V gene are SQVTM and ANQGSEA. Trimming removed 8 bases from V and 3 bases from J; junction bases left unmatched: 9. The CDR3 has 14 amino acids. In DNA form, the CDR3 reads TGCAGCCTCCGAGGGGACAGGGAAACAGATACGCAGTATTTT. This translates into CSLRGDRETDTQYF.

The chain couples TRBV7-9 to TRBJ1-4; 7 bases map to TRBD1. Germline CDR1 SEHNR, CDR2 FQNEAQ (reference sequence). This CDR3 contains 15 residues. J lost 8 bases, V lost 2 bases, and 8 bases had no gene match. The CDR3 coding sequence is TGTGCCAGCAGCTTAACGACAGGGTCATTAGAAAAACTGTTTTTT. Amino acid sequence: CASSLTTGSLEKLFF.

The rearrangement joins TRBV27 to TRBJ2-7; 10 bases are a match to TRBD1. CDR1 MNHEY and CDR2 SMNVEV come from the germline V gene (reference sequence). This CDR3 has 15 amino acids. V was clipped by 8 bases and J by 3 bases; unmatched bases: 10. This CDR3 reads CASDRGPRPYYEQYF. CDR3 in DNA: TGTGCCAGCGACAGGGGGCCGCGGCCCTACTACGAGCAGTACTTC.

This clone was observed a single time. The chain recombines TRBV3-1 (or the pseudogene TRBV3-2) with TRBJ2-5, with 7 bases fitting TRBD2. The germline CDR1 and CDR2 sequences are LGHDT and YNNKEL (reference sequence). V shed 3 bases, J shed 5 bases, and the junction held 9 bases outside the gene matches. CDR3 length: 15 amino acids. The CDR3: CASSHGLGEGETQYF. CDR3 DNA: TGTGCCAGCAGCCATGGACTAGGAGAGGGGGAGACCCAGTACTTC.

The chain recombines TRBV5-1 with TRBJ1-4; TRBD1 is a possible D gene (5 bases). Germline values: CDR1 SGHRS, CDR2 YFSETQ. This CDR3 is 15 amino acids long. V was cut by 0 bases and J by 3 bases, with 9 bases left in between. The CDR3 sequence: CASSLEGVANEKLFF. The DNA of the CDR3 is TGCGCCAGCAGCTTGGAAGGGGTGGCTAATGAAAAACTGTTTTTT.

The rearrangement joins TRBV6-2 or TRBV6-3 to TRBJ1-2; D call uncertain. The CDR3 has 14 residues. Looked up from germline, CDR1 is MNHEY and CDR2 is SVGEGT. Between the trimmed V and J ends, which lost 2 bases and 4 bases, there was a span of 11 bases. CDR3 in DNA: TGTGCCAGCAGTTACGCGGCGCCAAGCTATGGCTACACCTTC. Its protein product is CASSYAAPSYGYTF.

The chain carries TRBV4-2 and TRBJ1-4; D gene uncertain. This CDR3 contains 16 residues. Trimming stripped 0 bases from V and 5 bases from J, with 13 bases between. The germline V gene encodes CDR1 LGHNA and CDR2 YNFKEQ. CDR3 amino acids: CASSQDDGGLNEKLFF. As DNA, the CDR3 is TGTGCCAGCAGCCAAGATGACGGAGGGCTAAATGAAAAACTGTTTTTT.

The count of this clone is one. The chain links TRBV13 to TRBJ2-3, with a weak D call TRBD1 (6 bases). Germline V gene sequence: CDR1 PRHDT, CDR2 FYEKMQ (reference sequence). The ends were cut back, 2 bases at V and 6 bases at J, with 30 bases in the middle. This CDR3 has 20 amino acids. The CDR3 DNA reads TGTGCCAGCAGCTTAAAGGAGAGCAGGTCCTCGGGACAAACTTGGGATACGCAGTATTTT. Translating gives CASSLKESRSSGQTWDTQYF.

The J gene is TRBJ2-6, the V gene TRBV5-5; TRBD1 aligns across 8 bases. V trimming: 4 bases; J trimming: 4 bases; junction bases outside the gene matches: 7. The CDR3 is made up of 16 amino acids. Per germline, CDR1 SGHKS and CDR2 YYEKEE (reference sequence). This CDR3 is CASSRQGANGANVLTF. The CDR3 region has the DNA TGTGCCAGCAGCCGGCAGGGGGCCAACGGGGCCAACGTCCTGACTTTC.

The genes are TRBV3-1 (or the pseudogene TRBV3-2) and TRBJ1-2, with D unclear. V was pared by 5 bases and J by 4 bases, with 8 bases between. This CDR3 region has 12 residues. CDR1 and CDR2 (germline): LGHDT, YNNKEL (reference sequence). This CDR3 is CASSNIAYGYTF. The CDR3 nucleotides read TGTGCCAGCAGCAATATAGCCTATGGCTACACCTTC.

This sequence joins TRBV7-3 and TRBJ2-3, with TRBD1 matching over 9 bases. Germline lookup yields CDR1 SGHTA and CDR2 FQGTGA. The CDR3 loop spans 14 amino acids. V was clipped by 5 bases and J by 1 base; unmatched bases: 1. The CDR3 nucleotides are TGTGCCAGCAGCCGGACAGGGGGCACAGATACGCAGTATTTT. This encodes CASSRTGGTDTQYF.

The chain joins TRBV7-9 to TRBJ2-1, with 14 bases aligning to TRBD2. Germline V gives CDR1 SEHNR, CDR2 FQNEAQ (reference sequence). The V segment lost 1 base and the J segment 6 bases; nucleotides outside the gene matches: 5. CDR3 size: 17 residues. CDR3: CASSLVPGLAGGNEQFF. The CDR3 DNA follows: TGTGCCAGCAGCTTAGTCCCCGGACTAGCGGGAGGCAATGAGCAGTTCTTC.

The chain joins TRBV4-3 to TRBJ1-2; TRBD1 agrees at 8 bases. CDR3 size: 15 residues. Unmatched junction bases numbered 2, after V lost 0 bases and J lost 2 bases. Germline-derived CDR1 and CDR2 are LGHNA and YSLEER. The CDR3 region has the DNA TGCGCCAGCAGCCAAGAAACAGGGGGGAACTATGGCTACACCTTC. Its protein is CASSQETGGNYGYTF.

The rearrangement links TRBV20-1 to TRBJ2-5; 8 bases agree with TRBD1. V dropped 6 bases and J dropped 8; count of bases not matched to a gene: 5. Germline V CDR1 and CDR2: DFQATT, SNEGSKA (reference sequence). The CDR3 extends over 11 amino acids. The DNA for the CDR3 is TGCAGTGCCCAGACAGGGGATACCCAGTACTTC. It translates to CSAQTGDTQYF.

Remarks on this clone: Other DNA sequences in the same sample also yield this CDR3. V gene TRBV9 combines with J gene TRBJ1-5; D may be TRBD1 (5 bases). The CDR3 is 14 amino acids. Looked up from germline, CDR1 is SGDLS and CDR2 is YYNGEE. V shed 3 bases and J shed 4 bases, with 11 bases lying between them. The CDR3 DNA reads TGTGCCAGCAGCGCTTGGGGGGGGAATCAGCCCCAGCATTTT. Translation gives CASSAWGGNQPQHF.

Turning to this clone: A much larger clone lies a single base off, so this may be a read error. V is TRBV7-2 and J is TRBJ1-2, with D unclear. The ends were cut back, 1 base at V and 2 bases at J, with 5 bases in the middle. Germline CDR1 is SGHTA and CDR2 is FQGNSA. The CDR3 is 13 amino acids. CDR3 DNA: TGTGCCAGCAGCTTAGGAGGGAACTATGGCTACACCTTC. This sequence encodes CASSLGGNYGYTF.